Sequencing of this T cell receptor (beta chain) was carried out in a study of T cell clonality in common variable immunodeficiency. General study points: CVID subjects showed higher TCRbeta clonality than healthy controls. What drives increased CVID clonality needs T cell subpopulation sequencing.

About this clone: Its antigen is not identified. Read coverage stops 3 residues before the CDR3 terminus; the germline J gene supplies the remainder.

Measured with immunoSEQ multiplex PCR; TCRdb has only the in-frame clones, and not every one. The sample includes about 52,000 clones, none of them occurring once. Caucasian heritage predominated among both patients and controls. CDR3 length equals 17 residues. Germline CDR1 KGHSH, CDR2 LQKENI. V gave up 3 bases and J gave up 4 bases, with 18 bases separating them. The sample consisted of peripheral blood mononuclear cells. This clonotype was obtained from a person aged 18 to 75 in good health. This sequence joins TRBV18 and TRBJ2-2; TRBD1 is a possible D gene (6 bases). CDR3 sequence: CASSPVAGTPSTGELFF. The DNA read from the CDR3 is TGTGCCAGCTCACCCGTCGCCGGGACACCGAGCACCGGGGAG.